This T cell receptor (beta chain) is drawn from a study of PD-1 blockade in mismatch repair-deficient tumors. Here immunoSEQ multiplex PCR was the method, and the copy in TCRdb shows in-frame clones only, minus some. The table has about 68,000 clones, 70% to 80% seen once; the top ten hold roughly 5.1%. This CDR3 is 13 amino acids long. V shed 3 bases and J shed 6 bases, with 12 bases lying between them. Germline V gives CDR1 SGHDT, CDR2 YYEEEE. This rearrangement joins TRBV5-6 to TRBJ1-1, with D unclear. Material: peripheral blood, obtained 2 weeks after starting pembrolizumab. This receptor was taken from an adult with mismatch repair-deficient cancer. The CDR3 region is CASSWSIASEAFF. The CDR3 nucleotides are TGTGCCAGCAGCTGGAGTATAGCCTCTGAAGCTTTCTTT.